The source of this T cell receptor (beta chain) is a study of early T cells in non-severe SARS-CoV-2 infection. Whole-study context: Investigators sequenced bulk RNA drawn from unsorted whole blood, and chains remained unpaired.

Concerning this clonotype itself: What it recognizes is unknown.

Study-wide findings and caveats: CD4 and private specificities were missed by VDJdb matching, which favored anti-spike CD8 responses.

The CDR3 totals 14 residues. The ends were cut back, 0 bases at V and 0 bases at J, with 4 bases in the middle. Germline assignment: CDR1 MRHNA and CDR2 SNTAGT. Unique molecular identifiers (one per individual cDNA molecule) were attached. One entry per CDR3 protein, called by TCRdb with MiXCR from the 5' RACE reads. The sample gives roughly 40,000 distinct CDR3 sequences, roughly 6% of which show up once; around 7.7% is in the top ten. The sample was whole blood, taken at baseline. The chain carries TRBV6-4 and TRBJ2-3; D call uncertain. The sequence was collected from an adult who was a healthcare worker with PCR-confirmed SARS-CoV-2 infection or an uninfected control (not recorded which). CDR3 DNA sequence: TGTGCCAGCAGTGACTCAAGCAGCACAGATACGCAGTATTTT. Translating it yields CASSDSSSTDTQYF.